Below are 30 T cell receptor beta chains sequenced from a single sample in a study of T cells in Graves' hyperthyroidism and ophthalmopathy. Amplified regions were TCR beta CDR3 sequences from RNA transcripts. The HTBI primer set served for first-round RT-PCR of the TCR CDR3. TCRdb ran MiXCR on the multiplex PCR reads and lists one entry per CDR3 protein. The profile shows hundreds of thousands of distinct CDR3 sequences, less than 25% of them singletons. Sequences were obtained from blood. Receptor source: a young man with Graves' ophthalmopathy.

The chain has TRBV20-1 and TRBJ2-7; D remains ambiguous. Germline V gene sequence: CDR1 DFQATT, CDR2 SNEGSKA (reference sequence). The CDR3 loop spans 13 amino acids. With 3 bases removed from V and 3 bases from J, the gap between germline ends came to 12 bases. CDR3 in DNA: TGCAGTGCTAGTGGGGTTGTTCGCTACGAGCAGTACTTC. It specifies CSASGVVRYEQYF.

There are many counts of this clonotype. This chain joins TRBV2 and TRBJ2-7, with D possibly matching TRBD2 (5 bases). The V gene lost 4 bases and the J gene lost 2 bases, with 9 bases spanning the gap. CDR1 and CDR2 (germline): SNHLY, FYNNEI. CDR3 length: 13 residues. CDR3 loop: CASSGKRTYEQYF. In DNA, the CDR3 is TGTGCCAGCAGTGGCAAGCGGACCTACGAGCAGTACTTC.

In nucleotides, the CDR3 is TGCAGTGCTAGAGATATCAACAGGGGAGACACCATATATTTT. As protein: CSARDINRGDTIYF. The chain is built from TRBV20-1 and TRBJ1-3; 7 positions agree with TRBD1. CDR3 length: 14 residues. CDR1 is DFQATT, CDR2 SNEGSKA, per germline (reference sequence). The J segment lost 8 bases and the V segment lost 0 bases, leaving 7 bases of the junction unmatched.

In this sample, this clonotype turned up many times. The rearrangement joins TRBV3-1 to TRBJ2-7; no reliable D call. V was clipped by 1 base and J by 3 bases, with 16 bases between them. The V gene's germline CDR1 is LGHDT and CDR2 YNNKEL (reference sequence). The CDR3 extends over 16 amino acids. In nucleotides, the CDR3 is TGTGCCAGCAGCCAAGGGCGAGTAACGCAGAGCTACGAGCAGTACTTC. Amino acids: CASSQGRVTQSYEQYF.

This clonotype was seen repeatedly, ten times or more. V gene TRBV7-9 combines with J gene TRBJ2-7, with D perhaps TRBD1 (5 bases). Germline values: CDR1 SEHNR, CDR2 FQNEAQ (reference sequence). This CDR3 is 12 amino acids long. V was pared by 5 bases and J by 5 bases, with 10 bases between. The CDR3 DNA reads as TGTGCCAGCAGCATTACGGACAACGAGCAGTACTTC. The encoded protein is CASSITDNEQYF.

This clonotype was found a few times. This CDR3 is CASTRDRAYEQYF. The CDR3 bases are TGTGCCAGCACCCGGGACAGGGCCTACGAGCAGTACTTC. The gene calls are TRBV7-2 and TRBJ2-7; TRBD1 aligns across 9 bases. Germline lookup yields CDR1 SGHTA and CDR2 FQGNSA. J was trimmed by 2 bases and V by 7 bases; bases with no gene match: 3. CDR3 length equals 13 residues.

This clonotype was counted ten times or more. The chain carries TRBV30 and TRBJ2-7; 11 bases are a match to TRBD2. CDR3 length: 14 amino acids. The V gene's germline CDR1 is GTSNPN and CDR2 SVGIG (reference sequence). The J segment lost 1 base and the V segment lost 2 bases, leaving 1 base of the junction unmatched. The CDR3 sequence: CAWSLAGGSYEQYF. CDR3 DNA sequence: TGTGCCTGGAGTCTAGCGGGAGGTTCCTACGAGCAGTACTTC.

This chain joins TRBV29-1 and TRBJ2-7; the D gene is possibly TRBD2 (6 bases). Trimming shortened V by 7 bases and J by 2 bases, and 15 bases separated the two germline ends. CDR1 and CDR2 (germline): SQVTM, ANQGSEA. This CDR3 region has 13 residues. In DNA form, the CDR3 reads TGCAGCGCCGTCGGGACTGCAACCTACGAGCAGTACTTC. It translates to CSAVGTATYEQYF.

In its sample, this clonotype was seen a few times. The CDR3 nucleotides read TGTGCCAGCAGTTTCCCACAGTCCAATCAGCCCCAGCATTTT. This sequence encodes CASSFPQSNQPQHF. The genes are TRBV28 and TRBJ1-5; D uncertain. Germline assignment: CDR1 MDHEN and CDR2 SYDVKM. The ends were cut back, 3 bases at V and 3 bases at J, with 9 bases in the middle. The CDR3 totals 14 residues.

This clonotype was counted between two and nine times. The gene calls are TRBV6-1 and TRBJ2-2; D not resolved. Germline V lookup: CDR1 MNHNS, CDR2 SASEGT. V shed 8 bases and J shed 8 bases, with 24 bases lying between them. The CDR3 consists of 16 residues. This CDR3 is CASPLVVTPSRGELFF. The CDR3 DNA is TGTGCCAGCCCCCTTGTCGTGACCCCATCGCGTGGGGAGCTGTTTTTT.

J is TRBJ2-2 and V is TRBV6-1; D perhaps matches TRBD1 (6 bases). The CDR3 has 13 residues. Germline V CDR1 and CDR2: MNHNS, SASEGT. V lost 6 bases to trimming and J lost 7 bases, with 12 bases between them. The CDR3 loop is CASRRTAIGELFF. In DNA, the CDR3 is TGTGCCAGCAGAAGGACAGCCATCGGGGAGCTGTTTTTT.

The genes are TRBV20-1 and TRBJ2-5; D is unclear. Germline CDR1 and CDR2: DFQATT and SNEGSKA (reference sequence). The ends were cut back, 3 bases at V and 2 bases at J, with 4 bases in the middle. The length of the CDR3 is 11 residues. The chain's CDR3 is CSASKQETQYF. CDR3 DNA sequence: TGCAGTGCTAGCAAACAAGAGACCCAGTACTTC.

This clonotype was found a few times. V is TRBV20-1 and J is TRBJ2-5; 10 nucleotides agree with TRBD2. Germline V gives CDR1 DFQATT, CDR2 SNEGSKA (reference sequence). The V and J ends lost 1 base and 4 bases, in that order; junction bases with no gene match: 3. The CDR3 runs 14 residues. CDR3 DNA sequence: TGCAGTGCTAGAGCTAGCGGGAGCAGAGAGACCCAGTACTTC. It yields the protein CSARASGSRETQYF.

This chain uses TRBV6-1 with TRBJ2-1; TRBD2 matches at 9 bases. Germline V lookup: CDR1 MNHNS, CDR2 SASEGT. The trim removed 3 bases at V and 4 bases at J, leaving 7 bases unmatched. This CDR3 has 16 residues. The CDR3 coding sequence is TGTGCCAGCAGTGAGGGACTAGCATCGTGGTACAATGAGCAGTTCTTC. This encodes CASSEGLASWYNEQFF.

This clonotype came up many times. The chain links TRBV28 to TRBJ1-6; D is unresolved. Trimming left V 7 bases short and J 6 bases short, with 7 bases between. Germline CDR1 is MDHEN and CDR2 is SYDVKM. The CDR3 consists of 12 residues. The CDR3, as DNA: TGTGCCAGCACTCGGGGTAATTCACCCCTCCACTTT. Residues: CASTRGNSPLHF.

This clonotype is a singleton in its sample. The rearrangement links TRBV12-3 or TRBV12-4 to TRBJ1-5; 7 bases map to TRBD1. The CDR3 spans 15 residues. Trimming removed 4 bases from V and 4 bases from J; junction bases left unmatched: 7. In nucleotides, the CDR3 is TGTGCCAGCAGTTCGCGACAGGGCCCTAATCAGCCCCAGCATTTT. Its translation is CASSSRQGPNQPQHF.

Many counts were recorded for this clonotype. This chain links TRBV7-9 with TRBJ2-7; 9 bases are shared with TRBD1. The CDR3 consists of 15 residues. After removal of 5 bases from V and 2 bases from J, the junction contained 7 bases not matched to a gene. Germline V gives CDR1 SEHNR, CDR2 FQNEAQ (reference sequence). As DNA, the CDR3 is TGTGCCAGCAGCCCACAGGGGGCTTATACCTACGAGCAGTACTTC. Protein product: CASSPQGAYTYEQYF.

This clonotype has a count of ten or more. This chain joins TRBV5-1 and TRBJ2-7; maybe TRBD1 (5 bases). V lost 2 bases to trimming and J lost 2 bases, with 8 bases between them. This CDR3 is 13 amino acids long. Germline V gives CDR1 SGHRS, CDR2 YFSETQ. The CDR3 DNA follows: TGCGCCAGCAGCTTTGGGGCCCCCTACGAGCAGTACTTC. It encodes CASSFGAPYEQYF. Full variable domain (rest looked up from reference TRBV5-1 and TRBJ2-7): KAGVTQTPRYLIKTRGQQVTLSCSPISGHRSVSWYQQTPGQGLQFLFEYFSETQRNKGNFPGRFSGRQFSNSRSEMNVSTLELGDSALYLCASSFGAPYEQYFGPGTRLTVT.

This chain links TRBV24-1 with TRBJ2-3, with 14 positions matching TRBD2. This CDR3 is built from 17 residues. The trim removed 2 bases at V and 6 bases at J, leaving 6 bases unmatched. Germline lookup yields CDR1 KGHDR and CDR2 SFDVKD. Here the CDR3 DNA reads TGTGCCACCAGTGATTATCCGGGACTAGCGGGAGTGGATACGCAGTATTTT. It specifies CATSDYPGLAGVDTQYF.

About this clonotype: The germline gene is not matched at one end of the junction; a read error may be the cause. CDR3 sequence: CTSSQGLAGPIYEQYF. For the CDR3, the DNA is TGTACCAGCAGTCAAGGACTAGCGGGACCCATCTACGAGCAGTACTTC. The chain combines TRBV6-2 or TRBV6-3 with TRBJ2-7; 12 bases align to TRBD2. The CDR3 totals 16 residues. The germline gives CDR1 MNHEY, CDR2 SVGEGT.

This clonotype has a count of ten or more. The CDR3 bases are TGTGCCTGGAGTGTACGAGGTAGCGCTGAGCAGTTCTTC. Amino acids: CAWSVRGSAEQFF. The chain combines TRBV30 with TRBJ2-1; TRBD2 is a possible D gene (5 bases). CDR3 length: 13 amino acids. V was cut by 0 bases and J by 9 bases, with 12 bases left in between. Germline lookup yields CDR1 GTSNPN and CDR2 SVGIG (reference sequence).

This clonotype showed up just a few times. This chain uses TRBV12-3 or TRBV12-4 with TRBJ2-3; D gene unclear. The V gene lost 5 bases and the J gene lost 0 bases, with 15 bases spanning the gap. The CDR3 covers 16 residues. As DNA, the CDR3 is TGTGCCAGCAGTCCCCGGGCGCCGGACAGCACAGATACGCAGTATTTT. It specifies CASSPRAPDSTDTQYF.

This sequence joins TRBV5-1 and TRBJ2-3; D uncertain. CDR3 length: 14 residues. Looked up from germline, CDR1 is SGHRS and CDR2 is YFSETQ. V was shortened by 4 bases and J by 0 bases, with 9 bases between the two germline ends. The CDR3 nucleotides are TGCGCCAGCAGCAGTACGTATAGCACAGATACGCAGTATTTT. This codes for CASSSTYSTDTQYF.

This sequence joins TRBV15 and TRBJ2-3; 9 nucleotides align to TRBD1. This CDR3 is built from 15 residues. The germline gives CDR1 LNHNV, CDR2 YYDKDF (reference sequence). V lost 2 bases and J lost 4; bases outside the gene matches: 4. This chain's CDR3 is CATSRRTGDPDTQYF. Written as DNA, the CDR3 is TGTGCCACCAGCAGACGGACAGGGGATCCAGATACGCAGTATTTT.

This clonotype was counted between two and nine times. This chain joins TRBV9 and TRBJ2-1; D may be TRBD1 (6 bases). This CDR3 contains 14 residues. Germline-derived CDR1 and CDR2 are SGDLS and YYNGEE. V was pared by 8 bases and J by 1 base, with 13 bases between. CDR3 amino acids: CASGLDRSYNEQFF. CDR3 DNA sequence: TGTGCCAGTGGTCTAGACAGGTCCTACAATGAGCAGTTCTTC. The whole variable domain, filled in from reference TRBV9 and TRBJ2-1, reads DSGVTQTPKHLITATGQRVTLRCSPRSGDLSVYWYQQSLDQGLQFLIQYYNGEERAKGNILERFSAQQFPDLHSELNLSSLELGDSALYFCASGLDRSYNEQFFGPGTRLTVL.

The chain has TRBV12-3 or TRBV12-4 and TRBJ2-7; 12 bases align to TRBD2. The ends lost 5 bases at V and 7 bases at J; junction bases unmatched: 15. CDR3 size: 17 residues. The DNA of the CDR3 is TGTGCCAGCAGTCCCGCCAGGGCTAGCGGGAGGGATGATGAGCAGTACTTC. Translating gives CASSPARASGRDDEQYF.

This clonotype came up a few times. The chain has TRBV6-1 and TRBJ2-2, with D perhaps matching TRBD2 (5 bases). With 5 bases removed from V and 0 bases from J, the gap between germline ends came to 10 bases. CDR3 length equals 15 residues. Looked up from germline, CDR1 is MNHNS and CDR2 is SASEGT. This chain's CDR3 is CASSLDGTNTGELFF. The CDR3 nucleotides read TGTGCCAGCAGTTTGGACGGGACGAACACCGGGGAGCTGTTTTTT.

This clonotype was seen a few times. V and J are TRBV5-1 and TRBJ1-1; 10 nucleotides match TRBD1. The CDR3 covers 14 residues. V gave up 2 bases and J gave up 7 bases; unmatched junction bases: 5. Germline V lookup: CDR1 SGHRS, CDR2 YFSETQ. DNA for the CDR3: TGCGCCAGCAGCTTCGGGACAGGGGATGGTGAAGCTTTCTTT. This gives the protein CASSFGTGDGEAFF. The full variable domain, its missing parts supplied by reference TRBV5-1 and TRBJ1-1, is KAGVTQTPRYLIKTRGQQVTLSCSPISGHRSVSWYQQTPGQGLQFLFEYFSETQRNKGNFPGRFSGRQFSNSRSEMNVSTLELGDSALYLCASSFGTGDGEAFFGQGTRLTVV.

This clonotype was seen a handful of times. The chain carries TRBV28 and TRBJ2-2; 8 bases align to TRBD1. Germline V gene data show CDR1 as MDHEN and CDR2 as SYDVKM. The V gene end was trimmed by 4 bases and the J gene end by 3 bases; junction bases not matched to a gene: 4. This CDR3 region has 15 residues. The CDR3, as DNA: TGTGCCAGCAGTTCAGGGGGCGCGGACACCGGGGAGCTGTTTTTT. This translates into CASSSGGADTGELFF.

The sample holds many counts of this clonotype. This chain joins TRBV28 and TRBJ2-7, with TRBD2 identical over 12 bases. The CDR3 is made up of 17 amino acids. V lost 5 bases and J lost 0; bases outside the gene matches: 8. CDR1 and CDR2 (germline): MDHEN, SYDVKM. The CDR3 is CASSRGLAGVSSYEQYF. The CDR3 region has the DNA TGTGCCAGCAGTAGGGGACTAGCGGGTGTCAGCTCCTACGAGCAGTACTTC.